The rows below give T cell receptor beta chains drawn from one sample of a study of blood T cell repertoires in COVID-19. The repertoire was sequenced with immunoSEQ multiplex PCR; TCRdb's copy has only in-frame clones and lacks some. The sample records around 280,000 clones, around 88% being singletons. Sequenced: PBMCs or T cells enriched from blood (not recorded which). The receptors originated from a woman between 35 and 50 years old who had recovered from COVID-19. CDR3s include the opening cysteine and the closing phenylalanine or tryptophan. D genes are given only for firm matches. Expanded clones are given a class, and other clones once, few, many or no size at all.

TRBV7-9	.	.	TRBJ1-2	TGTGCCAGCAGCAAAGGATTAAGGGGAAGGGTCGACGGCTACACCTTC	CASSKGLRGRVDGYTF
TRBV6-5	.	.	TRBJ1-1	TGTGCCAGCAGTTCTAGGACAGCTGAAGCTTTCTTT	CASSSRTAEAFF
TRBV7-2	.	.	TRBJ1-3	TGTGCCAGCAGTTATCAGGGGATAAGGGGAAACACCATATATTTT	CASSYQGIRGNTIYF
TRBV6-2/TRBV6-3	few	.	TRBJ2-7	TGTGCCAGCACCCCCCGGGGGGCAGGGAGTGGCGAGCAGTACTTC	CASTPRGAGSGEQYF
TRBV30	medium-sized	.	TRBJ1-2	TGTGCCTGGAGTTCAGGGTGGCGCTACACCTTC	CAWSSGWRYTF
TRBV27	.	TRBD2	TRBJ2-1	TGTGCCAGCAGTTTAGGAACTAGCGGGAGTCCTTACAATGAGCAGTTCTTC	CASSLGTSGSPYNEQFF
TRBV7-3	.	.	TRBJ2-5	TGTGCCAGCAGCTTCGCCAGAGGAGAGACCCAGTACTTC	CASSFARGETQYF
TRBV2	.	TRBD1	TRBJ2-5	TGTGCCAGCAGCCGGACAGGGCTGGAGACCCAGTACTTC	CASSRTGLETQYF
TRBV18	.	.	TRBJ2-1	TGTGCCACGGTCAACTACAATGAGCAGTTCTTC	CATVNYNEQFF
TRBV2	.	TRBD1	TRBJ1-1	TGTGCCAGCAGTAGACAGGGTTTAAACACTGAAGCTTTCTTT	CASSRQGLNTEAFF